These T cell receptor beta chains were read from a single sample in a study of cytomegalovirus exposure and HLA in healthy donors. Clones were sequenced by immunoSEQ multiplex PCR, and TCRdb holds only the in-frame ones, with some missing. The table includes about 67,000 clones, 80% to 90% detected once. The sequencing sample was made of PBMCs. The receptors shown here come from a woman in her 30s in good health and CMV-seropositive. The CDR3 runs from the conserved cysteine through the conserved F or W. The D gene is left open where the match is weak. Not every row has a clone size; where given, it reads once, few, many or a size class.

cdr3_nt,cdr3_aa,j_call,d_call,v_call,clone_size
TGCGAGGGGGCAGAAGGAAACACCATATATTTT,CEGAEGNTIYF,TRBJ1-3,TRBD1,TRBV5-1,-
TGCGCCAGCAGCCCGTGGGGGGCTAGCGGAACTACCTCCTACGAGCAGTACTTC,CASSPWGASGTTSYEQYF,TRBJ2-7,-,TRBV4-1,-
TGCGCCAGCAGCTACACGGACAGAACTGAAGCTTTCTTT,CASSYTDRTEAFF,TRBJ1-1,-,TRBV5-1,-
TGTGCCAGCAGCTTAGCCGGGACTCTAAGGTACCAAGAGACCCAGTACTTC,CASSLAGTLRYQETQYF,TRBJ2-5,-,TRBV7-2,once
TGTGCCAGCATTAGCGGGAGAACGCAGTATTTT,CASISGRTQYF,TRBJ2-3,TRBD2,TRBV27,-
TGTGCCAGTAGTATGGGGAGAGCTGAAAACATTCAGTACTTC,CASSMGRAENIQYF,TRBJ2-4,-,TRBV19,-
TGCGCCAGCAGCCAAGATAGGGACAGATCATACAATGAGCAGTTCTTC,CASSQDRDRSYNEQFF,TRBJ2-1,TRBD1,TRBV4-3,-
TGTGCCAGCATTCTAGCCTTGAAATACAATGAGCAGTTCTTC,CASILALKYNEQFF,TRBJ2-1,-,TRBV7-9,-
TGTGCCAGCAGCTTAGAGGGAGGCTGGGGAACTGAAGCTTTCTTT,CASSLEGGWGTEAFF,TRBJ1-1,-,TRBV7-6,-
TGTGCCAGCAGCTTAGATAGGACTAGCGGGAGGGTCGGTGAGCAGTTCTTC,CASSLDRTSGRVGEQFF,TRBJ2-1,TRBD2,TRBV11-2,-
TGTGCCAGCAGCTTCGGGACAGGGGGCTTTTACACCGGGGAGCTGTTTTTT,CASSFGTGGFYTGELFF,TRBJ2-2,TRBD1,TRBV5-6,-
TGTGCCAGCAGCCCAATGACAGTTCCGATGAACACTGAAGCTTTCTTT,CASSPMTVPMNTEAFF,TRBJ1-1,-,TRBV9,-
TGTGCCATGGGGACTAGCGGGAGCAATGAGCAGTTCTTC,CAMGTSGSNEQFF,TRBJ2-1,TRBD2,TRBV6-6,-
TGCGCCAGCAGCCCCCCCTGGGCAGATAGCACAGATACGCAGTATTTT,CASSPPWADSTDTQYF,TRBJ2-3,-,TRBV5-1,-
TGTGCCAGCAGCCCCGCGGGATTCGGGCTCTACGAGCAGTACTTC,CASSPAGFGLYEQYF,TRBJ2-7,-,TRBV9,-
TGTGCCAGTAGTATCCGGGGATCACCCACGGAAAACTATGGCTACACCTTC,CASSIRGSPTENYGYTF,TRBJ1-2,-,TRBV19,-
TGTGTCAGCAGCTTTACAACTGGGAGGATGAACACTGAAGCTTTCTTT,CVSSFTTGRMNTEAFF,TRBJ1-1,-,TRBV5-4,-
TGTGCCAGCAGTGGAGGCAGGGTCCATGAGCAGTTCTTC,CASSGGRVHEQFF,TRBJ2-1,-,TRBV2,-
TGTGCCAGTAGTATTTTCCAGGGGGCGGTTGTAGGTCAGCCCCAGCATTTT,CASSIFQGAVVGQPQHF,TRBJ1-5,TRBD1,TRBV19,-
TGCGCCAGCAGCTTGGAAGCAGGGAACACCGGGGAGCTGTTTTTT,CASSLEAGNTGELFF,TRBJ2-2,-,TRBV5-1,once
TGTGCCAGCAGCCAAGGGACTCTCTCCTACAATGAGCAGTTCTTC,CASSQGTLSYNEQFF,TRBJ2-1,-,TRBV16,-
TGTGCCAGCAGCACCCGATTTCGGGTCGATGAGCAGTTCTTC,CASSTRFRVDEQFF,TRBJ2-1,-,TRBV6-1,-
TGCGCCAGCAGCTTGTATGCAGGGGTAGCTGGAAACACCATATATTTT,CASSLYAGVAGNTIYF,TRBJ1-3,-,TRBV5-1,-
TGCGCCAGCAGCCGACTCGGGGGGCCGGGCGGGGAGCTGTTTTTT,CASSRLGGPGGELFF,TRBJ2-2,-,TRBV5-1,once
TGTGCCACCAGCAGAGATCTGGGCGGGCCTAGCTCCTACGAGCAGTACTTC,CATSRDLGGPSSYEQYF,TRBJ2-7,-,TRBV15,-
TGCGCCAGCAGCTTGGCCCTAGGACAGGGGGGGTCCGAGCAGTACTTC,CASSLALGQGGSEQYF,TRBJ2-7,TRBD1,TRBV5-1,-
TGCAGCGTTGACTTGGCGGGAGTGGCAGATACGCAGTATTTT,CSVDLAGVADTQYF,TRBJ2-3,TRBD2,TRBV29-1,-
TGTGCCAGCAGTTTAAGACGGGGGGCTGGTCAGCCCCAGCATTTT,CASSLRRGAGQPQHF,TRBJ1-5,-,TRBV27,-
TGTGCCATCAGTGAATTCGGCCGGGGCTCCTACAATGAGCAGTTCTTC,CAISEFGRGSYNEQFF,TRBJ2-1,-,TRBV10-3,-
TGTGCCAGCACCGGACAGGGTATCGTTGAGACCCAGTACTTC,CASTGQGIVETQYF,TRBJ2-5,TRBD1,TRBV18,-
TGTGCCAGCAGCCCTAATGCCGTGACTAGAAATGAGCAGTTCTTC,CASSPNAVTRNEQFF,TRBJ2-1,-,TRBV28,-
TGTGCCAGCAGCCTGAGGGGGACATCCTACGAGCAGTACTTC,CASSLRGTSYEQYF,TRBJ2-7,-,TRBV9,-
TGTGCCAGCAGTGACACAGGGAGAAACACCATATATTTT,CASSDTGRNTIYF,TRBJ1-3,-,TRBV2,once
TGTGCCAGCAGCTTCTCTCGCGGAGAGACCCAGTACTTC,CASSFSRGETQYF,TRBJ2-5,-,TRBV11-3,-
TGTGCCAGCTCACCTCAGGATAGCTCTGGAAACACCATATATTTT,CASSPQDSSGNTIYF,TRBJ1-3,-,TRBV18,-
TGTGCCAGCTCTCAAAGCGGGAGGGTTGAGCAGTTCTTC,CASSQSGRVEQFF,TRBJ2-1,TRBD2,TRBV18,-
TGTGCCAGCAGACGGACTAGCGGGAACACTGGGGAGCTGTTTTTT,CASRRTSGNTGELFF,TRBJ2-2,TRBD2,TRBV28,-
TGTGCCAGCAGTTACGGACAGGGCTATGGCTACACCTTC,CASSYGQGYGYTF,TRBJ1-2,TRBD1,TRBV27,-
TGCAGCGCCCGGGTGTATACGGGTATGGGCTCCTACAATGAGCAGTTCTTC,CSARVYTGMGSYNEQFF,TRBJ2-1,-,TRBV29-1,-
TGTGCCAGCAGTATGACAGGGGCCGGCACCTTC,CASSMTGAGTF,TRBJ1-2,TRBD1,TRBV2,-
TGCAGCGCCGGGGGAGTTATGAACACTGAAGCTTTCTTT,CSAGGVMNTEAFF,TRBJ1-1,-,TRBV29-1,-
TGTGCCAGTAGTCGGGGGAACACTGAAGCTTTCTTT,CASSRGNTEAFF,TRBJ1-1,-,TRBV19,-
TGTGCCAGCAGTTACGGACAGGGGATGACAGATACGCAGTATTTT,CASSYGQGMTDTQYF,TRBJ2-3,TRBD1,TRBV6-6,few
TGCGCCAGCAGCTTTCCCCTAGCGATAGATGAGCAGTTCTTC,CASSFPLAIDEQFF,TRBJ2-1,-,TRBV5-1,-
TGTGCCAGCAGCCCGGACAGGGTGGCCTTGGAGACCCAGTACTTC,CASSPDRVALETQYF,TRBJ2-5,TRBD1,TRBV6-5,-
TGTGCCAGCAGTCCTTCAGGCACAGAATCTGAAAAACTGTTTTTT,CASSPSGTESEKLFF,TRBJ1-4,-,TRBV2,-
TGTGTCAGTAGTATAGGGGCGGCCAGGGGGTGGAATGAGCAGTTCTTC,CVSSIGAARGWNEQFF,TRBJ2-1,TRBD1,TRBV19,-
TGTGCCAGCAGTTTAGCGGGTTTCTCCTACGAGCAGTACTTC,CASSLAGFSYEQYF,TRBJ2-7,-,TRBV28,-
TGTGCCAGCTCCCGGGACAAGTACGAGCAGTACTTC,CASSRDKYEQYF,TRBJ2-7,-,TRBV7-8,-
TGTGCCAGCAGCCCGGTAGGGAGTCCTTACTACGAGCAGTACTTC,CASSPVGSPYYEQYF,TRBJ2-7,-,TRBV7-2,-
TGCAGCGCCGCTCCCCGGGTCGGGGGGGGCCAAGAGACCCAGTACTTC,CSAAPRVGGGQETQYF,TRBJ2-5,TRBD2,TRBV29-1,-
TGTGCCATCAGTGACCGACTAGCGGGGAAAGAGACCCAGTACTTC,CAISDRLAGKETQYF,TRBJ2-5,TRBD2,TRBV10-3,-
TGTGCCAGCAGGGTACAGGGGGGAGGGGAAAAACTGTTTTTT,CASRVQGGGEKLFF,TRBJ1-4,TRBD1,TRBV28,-
TGTGCCAGCTCACACGGGGGGGGCGCCGAGCAGTACTTC,CASSHGGGAEQYF,TRBJ2-7,TRBD2,TRBV18,-